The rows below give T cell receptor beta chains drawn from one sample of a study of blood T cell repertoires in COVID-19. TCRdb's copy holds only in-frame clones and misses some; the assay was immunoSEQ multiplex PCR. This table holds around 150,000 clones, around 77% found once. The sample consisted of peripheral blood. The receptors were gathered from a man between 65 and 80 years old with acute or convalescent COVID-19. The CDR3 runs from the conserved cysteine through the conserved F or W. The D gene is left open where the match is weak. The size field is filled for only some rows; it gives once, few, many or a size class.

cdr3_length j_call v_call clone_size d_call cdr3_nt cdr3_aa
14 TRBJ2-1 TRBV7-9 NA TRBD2 TGTGCCAGCAGCTCACGGGGGGGCCAGGATGAGCAGTTCTTC CASSSRGGQDEQFF
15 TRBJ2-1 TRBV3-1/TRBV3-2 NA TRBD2 TGTGCCAGCAGCCGGGCTAGCGGGAACTACAATGAGCAGTTCTTC CASSRASGNYNEQFF
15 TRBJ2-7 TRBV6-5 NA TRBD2 TGTGCCAGCAGTAACGGACTAGCGGGGGGCTACGAGCAGTACTTC CASSNGLAGGYEQYF
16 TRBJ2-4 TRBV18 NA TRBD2 TGTGCCAGCTCACAGACTAGCCCAATAGCCAAAAACATTCAGTACTTC CASSQTSPIAKNIQYF
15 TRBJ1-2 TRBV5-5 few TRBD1 TGTGCCAGCAGCACCCCGGGACAGGGGAACTATGGCTACACCTTC CASSTPGQGNYGYTF
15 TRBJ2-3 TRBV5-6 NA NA TGTGCCAGCAGCTCAAACAGAGAGTACACAGATACGCAGTATTTT CASSSNREYTDTQYF
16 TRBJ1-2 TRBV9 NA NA TGTGCCAGCAGCGTCGACGACCCAGGGTTTGGCTATGGCTACACCTTC CASSVDDPGFGYGYTF
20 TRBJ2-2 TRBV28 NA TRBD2 TGTGCCAGCAGTTTAGGTACGGGCGGGGGGCCTCTAGCGAACACCGGGGAGCTGTTTTTT CASSLGTGGGPLANTGELFF
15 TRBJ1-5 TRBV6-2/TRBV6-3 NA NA TGTGCCAGCAGTTACCGGGGGTATAGCAATCAGCCCCAGCATTTT CASSYRGYSNQPQHF
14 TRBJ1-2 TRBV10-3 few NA TGTGCCATCAGTGCGGTCAGGGATGACTATGGCTACACCTTC CAISAVRDDYGYTF
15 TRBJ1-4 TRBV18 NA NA TGTGCCAGCTCCGTGCGGACGGGGTATAATGAAAAACTGTTTTTT CASSVRTGYNEKLFF
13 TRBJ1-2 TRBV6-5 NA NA TGTGCCAGCAGGGCCTCAAATGTCTATGGCTACACCTTC CASRASNVYGYTF
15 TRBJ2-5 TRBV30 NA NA TGTGCCTGGAGTGTAAGTTCCCACCGGGTTGAGACCCAGTACTTC CAWSVSSHRVETQYF
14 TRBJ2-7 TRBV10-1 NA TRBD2 TGCGCCAGCCCCCGGACTAGCGATTCCTACGAGCAGTACTTC CASPRTSDSYEQYF
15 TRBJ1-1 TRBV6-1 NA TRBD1 TGTGCCAGCAGTGAATGGGGGACAGGGGTTTCTGAAGCTTTCTTT CASSEWGTGVSEAFF
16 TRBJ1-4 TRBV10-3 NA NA TGTGCCATCAGTGACATATATTCGGGAAATAATGAAAAACTGTTTTTT CAISDIYSGNNEKLFF
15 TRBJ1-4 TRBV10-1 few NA TGCGCCAGCAGTGACGTCTTCCGGGCTAATGAAAAACTGTTTTTT CASSDVFRANEKLFF
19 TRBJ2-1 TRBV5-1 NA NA TGCGCCAGCAGCTTGGCCGTCAGGGTATTGGCTACCGATGACAATGAGCAGTTCTTC CASSLAVRVLATDDNEQFF
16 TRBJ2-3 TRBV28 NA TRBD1 TGTGCCAGCAGTTTTAGGGGGCACCCTAGCACAGATACGCAGTATTTT CASSFRGHPSTDTQYF
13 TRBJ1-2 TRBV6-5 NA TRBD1 TGTGCCAGTGCAGGGGGCATGGGCTATGGCTACACCTTC CASAGGMGYGYTF
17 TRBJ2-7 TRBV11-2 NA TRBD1 TGTGCCAGCAGTCTTGGCCCAGTGAGACAGGGCTTATACGAGCAGTACTTC CASSLGPVRQGLYEQYF
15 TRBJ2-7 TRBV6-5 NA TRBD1 TGTGCCAGCAGTTACTCGTGGCAGGGGGCGAAGGAGCAGTACTTC CASSYSWQGAKEQYF
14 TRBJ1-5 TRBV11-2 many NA TGTGCCAGCAGCTTAGGACTATCCAATAGTGCCCAGCATTTT CASSLGLSNSAQHF
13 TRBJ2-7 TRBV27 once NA TGTGCCAGCAGTTCCGCAAAGGGGTTAGAGCAGTACTTC CASSSAKGLEQYF
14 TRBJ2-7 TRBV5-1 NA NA TGCGCCAGCAGCTCCTCGGGGGGCGGCTACGAGCAGTACTTC CASSSSGGGYEQYF
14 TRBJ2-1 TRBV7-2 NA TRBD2 TGTGCCAGCAGCTCCAGACGGGAGGACAATGAGCAGTTCTTC CASSSRREDNEQFF
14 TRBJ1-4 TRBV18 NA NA TGTGCCAGCTCGCCTCCTCTTCGCCGGGAAAAACTGTTTTTT CASSPPLRREKLFF
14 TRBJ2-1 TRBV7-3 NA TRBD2 TGTGCCAGCAGCTTAACCCTAGCGGTCCCTGAGCAGTTCTTC CASSLTLAVPEQFF
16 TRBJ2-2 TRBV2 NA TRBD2 TGTGCCAGCAGCGAAACTAGCGGGCGTTCCACCGGGGAGCTGTTTTTT CASSETSGRSTGELFF
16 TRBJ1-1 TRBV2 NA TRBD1 TGTGCCAGCAGTGAAGGGCATTGGGGGACAGGGGCCCCAGCTTTCTTT CASSEGHWGTGAPAFF
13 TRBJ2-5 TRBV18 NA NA TGTGCCAGCTCACGCAACGGGTATGAGACCCAGTACTTC CASSRNGYETQYF
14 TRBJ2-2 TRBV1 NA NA TGCACTTTAAAAAGGACTAGCGAGGACGGGGAGCTGTTTTTT CTLKRTSEDGELFF
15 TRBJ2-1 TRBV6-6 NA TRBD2 TGTGCCAGCAGTTCCGGGACTAGCCGTTTCAATGAGCAGTTCTTC CASSSGTSRFNEQFF
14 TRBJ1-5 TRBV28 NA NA TGTGCCAGCAGTTTAGGGCAGCACAATCAGCCCCAGCATTTT CASSLGQHNQPQHF
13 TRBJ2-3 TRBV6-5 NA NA TGTGCCAGCAGTTACTCTTACACAGATACGCAGTATTTT CASSYSYTDTQYF
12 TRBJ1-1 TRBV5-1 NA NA TGCGCCAGCAGCCCCGGAGGCCCCGAAGCTTTCTTT CASSPGGPEAFF
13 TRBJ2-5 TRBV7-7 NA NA TGTGCCAGCAGCTTAGGTGGCGGGGAGACCCAGTACTTC CASSLGGGETQYF
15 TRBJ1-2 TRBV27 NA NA TGTGCCAGCAGTTTATCGGCGGACAGCAATTTCCCCTACACCTTC CASSLSADSNFPYTF
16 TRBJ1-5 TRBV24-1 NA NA TGTGCCACCAGTGATGGGGGGACGGAAATTAATCAGCCCCAGCATTTT CATSDGGTEINQPQHF
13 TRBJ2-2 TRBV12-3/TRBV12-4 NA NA TGTGCCAGCAGGGGACTGAGCACCGGGGAGCTGTTTTTT CASRGLSTGELFF
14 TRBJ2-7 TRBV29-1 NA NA TGCAGCGTTGTTTTTACAGGGCGGGCCAACGAGCAGTACTTC CSVVFTGRANEQYF
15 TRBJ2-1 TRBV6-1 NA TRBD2 TGTGCCAGCAGTCCTACTAGCGGGAGTCAAGGTGAGCAGTTCTTC CASSPTSGSQGEQFF
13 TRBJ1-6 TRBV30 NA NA TGTGCCTGGCGTGGAGGAATGAATTCACCCCTCCACTTT CAWRGGMNSPLHF
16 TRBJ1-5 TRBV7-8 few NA TGTGCCAGCAGCCCCCTGGACCGGGGGGGCAATCAGCCCCAGCATTTT CASSPLDRGGNQPQHF
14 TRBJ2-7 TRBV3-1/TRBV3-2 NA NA TGTGCCAGCAGCCAAGTTGGGCAAATCTACGAGCAGTACTTC CASSQVGQIYEQYF
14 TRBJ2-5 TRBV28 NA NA TGTGCCAGCCTTACCAGGGCAGGCCAAGAGACCCAGTACTTC CASLTRAGQETQYF
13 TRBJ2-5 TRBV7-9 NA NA TGTGCCAGCAGCTTTAGCGCACAAGAGACCCAGTACTTC CASSFSAQETQYF
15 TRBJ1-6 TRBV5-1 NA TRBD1 TGCGCCAGCAGCTTTGGAGGGACAGGGGGTTCACCCCTCCACTTT CASSFGGTGGSPLHF
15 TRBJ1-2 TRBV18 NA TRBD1 TGTGCCAGCTCACCACCGGGGACAGGGGGAGGCGGCTACACCTTC CASSPPGTGGGGYTF
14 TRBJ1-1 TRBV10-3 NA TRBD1 TGTGCCATCAGAGGACAGGGGATGAACACTGAAGCTTTCTTT CAIRGQGMNTEAFF
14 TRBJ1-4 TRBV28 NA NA TGTGCCAGCAGTTCCAGGGGAATTGAGGAAAAACTGTTTTTT CASSSRGIEEKLFF
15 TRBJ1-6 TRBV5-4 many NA TGTGCCAGCAGCTTGGAACAGGGCGGGAATTCACCCCTCCACTTT CASSLEQGGNSPLHF
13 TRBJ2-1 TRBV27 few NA TGTGCCAGCAGTTTATTTGAAAGGGAGCCCCAGTTCTTC CASSLFEREPQFF
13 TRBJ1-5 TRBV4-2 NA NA TGTGCCAGCAGCCAACAGGCCAATCAGCCCCAGCATTTT CASSQQANQPQHF
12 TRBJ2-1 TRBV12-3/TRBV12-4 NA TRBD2 TGTGCCAGCAGAGAAGGACTAGACGAGCAGTTCTTC CASREGLDEQFF
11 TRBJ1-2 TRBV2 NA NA TGTGCCAGCAGTCGGGGGGAGGGCTACACCTTC CASSRGEGYTF